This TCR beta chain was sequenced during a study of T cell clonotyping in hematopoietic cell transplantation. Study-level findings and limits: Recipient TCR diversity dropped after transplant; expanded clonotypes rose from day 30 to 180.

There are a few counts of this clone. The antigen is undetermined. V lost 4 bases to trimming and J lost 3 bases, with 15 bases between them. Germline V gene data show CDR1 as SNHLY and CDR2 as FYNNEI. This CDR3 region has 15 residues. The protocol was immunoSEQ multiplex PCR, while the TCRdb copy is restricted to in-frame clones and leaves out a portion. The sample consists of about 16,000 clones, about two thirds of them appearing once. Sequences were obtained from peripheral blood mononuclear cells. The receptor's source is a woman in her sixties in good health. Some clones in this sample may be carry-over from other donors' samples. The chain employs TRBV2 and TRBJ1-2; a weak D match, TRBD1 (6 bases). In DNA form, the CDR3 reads TGTGCCAGCAGTGTAGAGGGGGGTTACGACTATGGCTACACCTTC. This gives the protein CASSVEGGYDYGYTF.